Below, one T cell receptor (beta chain) is given with its context. Its antigen is currently not known. Base qualities are not recorded, but no much larger clone differs from it by a single base. Patients with autoimmune disease history or receiving systemic immunosuppression were excluded from the trial. Peripheral blood for TCR sequencing was collected from all dose cohorts at baseline, on cycle 4 day 1, and on cycle 7 day 1. The samples were taken from a phase I, first-in-human, multicenter, open-label dose-escalation trial of ivuxolimab. Adults with locally advanced or metastatic melanoma, renal cell carcinoma, hepatocellular carcinoma or head and neck squamous cell carcinoma were enrolled in the trial. CD4+ and CD8+ T cells were sorted separately from peripheral blood before TCR sequencing. For sequencing of the TCRbeta CDR3 region, genomic DNA was extracted from the sorted cells. TCRbeta CDR3 regions were sequenced using the immunoSEQ Assay. Here the immuneACCESS table is served through TCRdb, limited to in-frame sequences with V and J called. Missing clones are a known gap in these copies; in checked studies unresolved V genes cover under half, and the rest lacks a known reason. The sample includes 70,000 to 95,000 clones, with approximately 85% observed a single time. Of the sample, around 4.3% falls within the top ten clones.

This entry comes from a study of OX40 agonist ivuxolimab in advanced cancers. About the study as a whole: Ivuxolimab was a fully human IgG2 agonistic monoclonal antibody targeting the costimulatory receptor OX40 (CD134). Intravenous ivuxolimab was administered to patients every 2 weeks at six dose levels: 0.01, 0.1, 0.3, 1.5, 3 and 10 mg/kg. Of the roughly 50 dose-escalation patients, hepatocellular carcinoma was present in about 20, melanoma in approximately 15, renal cell carcinoma in 9 and head and neck cancer in 9. In the dose-escalation cohort, 75% to 90% of patients were male, and the mean age was roughly 60 years with a range of 23 to 79. Prior anti-PD-1, anti-PD-L1 or anti-CTLA-4 therapy was permitted, and checkpoint inhibitors had been received by 40% to 50% of dose-escalation patients. Three dose-escalation patients achieved partial responses, one with hepatocellular carcinoma and two with cutaneous melanoma. The purpose of peripheral TCRbeta sequencing was to test whether ivuxolimab changed TCR sequence diversity and led to clonal T-cell expansion. The paper describes the monotherapy dose-escalation part (N ≈ 52 patients) of the phase I trial of ivuxolimab. Paper-wide results and their limitations: In the 0.1-3.0 mg/kg groups, partial responders were among the patients with the lowest normalized peripheral clonal expansion, particularly in CD8+ T cells. At doses from 0.1 to 3.0 mg/kg, clonal expansion was seen in both CD4+ and CD8+ blood T cells between baseline and week 6. After ivuxolimab, more expanded clones were found on average in CD8+ T cells than in CD4+ T cells. Low levels of normalized T-cell clonal expansion were also seen in some nonresponding patients. Which antigens the clonally expanded peripheral T cells were specific for was not determined.

Clipping removes 5 bases from V and 8 bases from J, with 5 as the unmatched junction base count. CDR1 and CDR2, per the germline V gene, are MDHEN and SYDVKM. The CDR3 starts with the cysteine, ends with the phenylalanine, and has 13 residues. The DNA shown is the 39-base CDR3, in frame from base 1. Here the sequenced sample was CD4+ or CD8+ T cells sorted from blood, taken in a trial of the OX40 agonist ivuxolimab. This clonotype was obtained from an adult with an advanced solid tumor such as melanoma, head and neck, liver or kidney cancer. In this chain, TRBV28 is recombined with TRBJ1-4; TRBD1 agrees with 7 junctional bases. The CDR3 corresponds to CASSPGTEEKLFF. The nucleotide sequence is given as TGTGCCAGCAGTCCCGGGACAGAAGAAAAACTGTTTTTT.